This passage covers 25 T cell receptor beta chains from one sample sequenced in a study of tumor-infiltrating lymphocytes in localized non-small cell lung cancer. The data were produced by immunoSEQ multiplex PCR, yet TCRdb's version contains in-frame clones alone and is incomplete. Of approximately 12,000 clones in the sample, more than 65% were seen once. Sequencing was performed on lung tumor tissue. The receptor set was obtained from a human donor with non-small cell lung cancer.

This clone was picked up a small number of times. The CDR3: CSGGGAGHYTF. In DNA form, the CDR3 reads TGCAGCGGGGGGGGCGCAGGGCACTACACCTTC. The rearrangement joins TRBV29-1 to TRBJ1-2; D is perhaps TRBD1 (6 bases). This CDR3 is 11 amino acids long. The germline V gene has CDR1 SQVTM and CDR2 ANQGSEA. Trimming shortened V by 7 bases and J by 10 bases, and 16 bases separated the two germline ends.

The rearrangement uses TRBV7-9 and TRBJ2-3, with 9 nucleotides matching TRBD2. The CDR3 spans 19 residues. J was trimmed by 2 bases and V by 1 base; bases with no gene match: 13. CDR1 SEHNR and CDR2 FQNEAQ come from the germline V gene (reference sequence). The chain's CDR3 is CASSLGRLAGRSVTDTQYF. The CDR3 region has the DNA TGTGCCAGCAGCTTAGGACGTCTAGCGGGGAGGTCCGTCACAGATACGCAGTATTTT.

The chain carries TRBV11-1 and TRBJ2-7, with a possible D match to TRBD1 (5 bases). V shed 5 bases and J shed 0 bases, with 17 bases lying between them. CDR3 length: 16 residues. Germline CDR1 and CDR2: SGHAT and FQDESV (reference sequence). CDR3: CASSPWGGPRSYEQYF. As DNA, the CDR3 is TGTGCCAGCAGCCCATGGGGCGGACCCCGCTCCTACGAGCAGTACTTC.

This rearrangement joins TRBV11-2 to TRBJ2-7; 7 nucleotides agree with TRBD1. V lost 6 bases to trimming and J lost 4 bases; unmatched junction nucleotides: 12. The CDR3 has 15 residues. Per the germline V gene, CDR1 is SGHAT and CDR2 is FQNNGV. CDR3 region: CASRTQKTGLYEQYF. The CDR3 DNA follows: TGTGCCAGCAGGACACAGAAGACAGGGCTGTACGAGCAGTACTTC. Complete variable domain (other parts from reference TRBV11-2 and TRBJ2-7): EAGVAQSPRYKIIEKRQSVAFWCNPISGHATLYWYQQILGQGPKLLIQFQNNGVVDDSQLPKDRFSAERLKGVDSTLKIQPAKLEDSAVYLCASRTQKTGLYEQYFGPGTRLTVT.

The chain combines TRBV15 with TRBJ1-4, with D uncertain. The CDR3 runs 15 residues. V lost 4 bases, J lost 5 bases, and 14 bases lay in between. The germline V gene has CDR1 LNHNV and CDR2 YYDKDF (reference sequence). The CDR3 loop reads CATSTPEGQNEKLFF. CDR3 nucleotides: TGTGCCACCAGCACCCCGGAGGGCCAAAATGAAAAACTGTTTTTT.

The chain couples TRBV4-1 to TRBJ1-5; 9 bases agree with TRBD1. Unmatched junction bases numbered 10, after V lost 4 bases and J lost 6 bases. The germline CDR1 and CDR2 sequences are MGHRA and YSYEKL. This CDR3 is built from 16 residues. CDR3 nucleotide sequence: TGCGCCAGCAGCCCAATAATCGGGACAGGGAGTCAGCCCCAGCATTTT. Its translation is CASSPIIGTGSQPQHF.

This sequence joins TRBV27 and TRBJ1-1, with 8 bases lining up with TRBD1. The CDR3 is 13 residues long. From germline, CDR1 is MNHEY and CDR2 SMNVEV (reference sequence). J lost 1 base, V lost 5 bases, and 0 bases had no gene match. The CDR3 reads CASSGQGNTEAFF. CDR3 coding DNA: TGTGCCAGCAGTGGACAGGGGAACACTGAAGCTTTCTTT.

J is TRBJ2-1 and V is TRBV5-8; possibly TRBD2 for D (6 bases). Germline V CDR1 and CDR2: SGHTS, YDEGEE. Trimming removed 4 bases from V and 7 bases from J, with 9 bases in between. The CDR3 runs 12 residues. The CDR3 nucleotides are TGTGCCAGCAGCCTCCGGGAGAATGAGCAGTTCTTC. This sequence encodes CASSLRENEQFF. Variable domain in full (rest from reference TRBV5-8 and TRBJ2-1): EAGVTQSPTHLIKTRGQQATLRCSPISGHTSVYWYQQALGLGLQFLLWYDEGEERNRGNFPPRFSGRQFPNYSSELNVNALELEDSALYLCASSLRENEQFFGPGTRLTVL.

This chain links TRBV30 with TRBJ1-6; tentatively, D is TRBD1 (6 bases). This CDR3 spans 13 amino acids. V dropped 0 bases and J dropped 9 bases, with 9 bases sitting between them. In germline, CDR1 is GTSNPN, CDR2 SVGIG (reference sequence). In DNA, the CDR3 is TGTGCCTGGAGTGTCGACAGGCCTTCACCCCTCCACTTT. This codes for CAWSVDRPSPLHF.

This chain links TRBV2 with TRBJ2-5; no clear D. The tail of the sequence fits TRBJ2-7 better, so the J call may be wrong. CDR3 length: 12 amino acids. The germline V gene has CDR1 SNHLY and CDR2 FYNNEI. The CDR3 DNA reads as TGTGCCAGCAGTCAAGATCACTACGAGCAGTACTTC. Protein: CASSQDHYEQYF.

This clone was counted only a few times. This chain joins TRBV5-1 and TRBJ2-7, with D tentatively TRBD1 or TRBD2 (6 bases each). The CDR3 is 12 residues long. Germline assignment: CDR1 SGHRS and CDR2 YFSETQ. Trimming took 4 bases from V and 7 from J, leaving 12 bases between them. CDR3 residues: CASSVGGREQYF. DNA for the CDR3: TGCGCCAGCAGCGTTGGGGGGCGGGAGCAGTACTTC.

The chain combines TRBV6-1 with TRBJ1-2; a possible D gene is TRBD1 (5 bases). The CDR3 sequence is 14 residues long. The V end lost 7 bases, the J end lost 4 bases, and 16 bases lay between the germline ends. The V gene's germline CDR1 is MNHNS and CDR2 SASEGT. The CDR3 protein is CASIRGAGSYGYTF. The CDR3 bases are TGTGCCAGCATCCGAGGCGCAGGGTCCTATGGCTACACCTTC.

This rearrangement joins TRBV20-1 to TRBJ2-3, with unresolved D. V gave up 2 bases and J gave up 4 bases, with 1 base separating them. Germline lookup yields CDR1 DFQATT and CDR2 SNEGSKA (reference sequence). The CDR3 extends over 10 amino acids. The CDR3 DNA reads TGCAGTGCTAGACCAGATACGCAGTATTTT. Amino acid sequence: CSARPDTQYF.

This clone was picked up one time. This chain joins TRBV27 and TRBJ1-1; D uncertain. This CDR3 comprises 13 residues. Germline-derived CDR1 and CDR2 are MNHEY and SMNVEV (reference sequence). V lost 3 bases and J lost 0, with 5 bases in between. The CDR3 region is CASSFLMNTEAFF. The CDR3 DNA reads TGTGCCAGCAGTTTCTTGATGAACACTGAAGCTTTCTTT.

V is TRBV28 and J is TRBJ1-2, with 7 bases lining up with TRBD1. CDR3 length: 14 residues. V shed 6 bases and J 5 bases; nucleotides not matched to a gene: 9. Germline V gene data show CDR1 as MDHEN and CDR2 as SYDVKM. The CDR3 DNA is TGTGCCAGCAGCCAGGCAGGGGGGGTGTATGGCTACACCTTC. Protein product: CASSQAGGVYGYTF.

The chain is built from TRBV18 and TRBJ1-2, with D possibly being TRBD1 (6 bases). CDR1 and CDR2 from the germline V gene are KGHSH and LQKENI. The CDR3 is 13 amino acids. The V gene lost 4 bases and the J gene lost 2 bases, with 8 bases spanning the gap. The CDR3 nucleotides read TGTGCCAGCTCACGAGGGGGGAACTATGGCTACACCTTC. Its translation: CASSRGGNYGYTF.

This chain's CDR3 is CARSLAVDRGEGETQYF. In nucleotides, the CDR3 is TGTGCCAGAAGCTTGGCCGTCGACAGGGGAGAGGGAGAGACCCAGTACTTC. The rearrangement links TRBV5-3 to TRBJ2-5; TRBD1 matches at 8 bases. TRBV5-3 is labeled an ORF, and its function is uncertain. This CDR3 is 17 amino acids long. Trimming at V came to 0 bases and at J to 4 bases, leaving 11 bases not matched to a gene.

The V call is TRBV18, the J call TRBJ2-7, with 7 bases lining up with TRBD1. The ends lost 3 bases at V and 2 bases at J; junction bases unmatched: 7. The CDR3 covers 15 residues. Per the germline V gene, CDR1 is KGHSH and CDR2 is LQKENI. The CDR3 protein is CASSPSGGPTYEQYF. CDR3 nucleotides: TGTGCCAGCTCACCCTCAGGGGGTCCCACCTACGAGCAGTACTTC.

This clone was detected once. The CDR3, as DNA: TGCGCCAGCAGCCAGCAATCCGGGGCTTCTGGCGGCTACACCTTC. This gives the protein CASSQQSGASGGYTF. This chain connects TRBV4-1 to TRBJ1-2, with D tentatively TRBD1 (5 bases). Germline CDR1 is MGHRA and CDR2 is YSYEKL. The CDR3 sequence is 15 residues long. V was pared by 3 bases and J by 8 bases, with 19 bases between.

V and J are TRBV19 and TRBJ1-1, with TRBD1 matching 9 bases. V lost 7 bases and J lost 0; bases outside the gene matches: 12. CDR3 length equals 17 residues. In germline, CDR1 is LNHDA, CDR2 SQIVND (reference sequence). CDR3 region: CASTLRGQGFMNTEAFF. Here the CDR3 DNA reads TGTGCCAGTACCCTAAGGGGACAGGGTTTCATGAACACTGAAGCTTTCTTT.

This clone was found a few times. CDR3 protein: CASSESPNTEAFF. The CDR3 DNA reads as TGTGCCAGCAGTGAGTCCCCGAACACTGAAGCTTTCTTT. The chain uses TRBV6-4 and TRBJ1-1; no clear D gene. The germline V gene encodes CDR1 MRHNA and CDR2 SNTAGT. Trimming cost V 3 bases and J 1 base, with 6 bases left between them. This CDR3 is built from 13 residues.

The chain combines TRBV7-2 with TRBJ1-2; D remains unclear. V was pared by 2 bases and J by 5 bases, with 18 bases between. This CDR3 is built from 16 residues. Per germline, CDR1 SGHTA and CDR2 FQGNSA. For the CDR3, the DNA is TGTGCCAGCAGCTTACGGCCCTCGCCAAACCCTTATGGCTACACCTTC. Translating it yields CASSLRPSPNPYGYTF.

The chain recombines TRBV7-8 with TRBJ2-1; 12 bases align to TRBD2. The germline CDR1 and CDR2 sequences are SGHVS and FQNEAQ. There are 15 residues in the CDR3. J gave up 4 bases and V 5 bases, and 3 bases lay outside the gene matches. The CDR3 DNA reads as TGTGCCAGCAGCCTCGGGACTAGCGGGTACAATGAGCAGTTCTTC. Amino acids: CASSLGTSGYNEQFF.

This clone was observed a handful of times. In DNA, the CDR3 is TGTGCCAGCAGCCCAAGGGACGGGGAGACCCAGTACTTC. Translation: CASSPRDGETQYF. The rearrangement uses TRBV5-4 and TRBJ2-5; TRBD1 or TRBD2 may be the D gene (5 bases each). V was shortened by 4 bases and J by 5 bases, with 12 bases between the two germline ends. The germline V gene has CDR1 SGHNT and CDR2 YYREEE (reference sequence). The CDR3 is made up of 13 amino acids. Looking up the rest from reference TRBV5-4 and TRBJ2-5 gives the full variable domain: ETGVTQSPTHLIKTRGQQVTLRCSSQSGHNTVSWYQQALGQGPQFIFQYYREEENGRGNFPPRFSGLQFPNYSSELNVNALELDDSALYLCASSPRDGETQYFGPGTRLLVL.

This clone was seen a single time. The gene calls are TRBV7-3 and TRBJ2-2; no definite D call. This CDR3 comprises 14 residues. The V and J ends lost 3 bases and 0 bases respectively, with 5 bases between them. Germline assignment: CDR1 SGHTA and CDR2 FQGTGA. CDR3 protein: CASSLQPNTGELFF. The CDR3 DNA reads as TGTGCCAGCAGCTTGCAGCCGAACACCGGGGAGCTGTTTTTT.